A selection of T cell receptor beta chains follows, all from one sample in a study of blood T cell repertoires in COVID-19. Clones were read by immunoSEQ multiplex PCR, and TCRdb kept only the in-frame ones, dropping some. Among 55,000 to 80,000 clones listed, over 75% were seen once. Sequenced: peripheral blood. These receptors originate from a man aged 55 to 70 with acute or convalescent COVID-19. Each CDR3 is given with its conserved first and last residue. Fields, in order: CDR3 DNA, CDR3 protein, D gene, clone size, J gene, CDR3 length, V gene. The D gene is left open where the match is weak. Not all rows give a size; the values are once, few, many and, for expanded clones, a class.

cdr3_nt: TGCGCCAGCAGCTTGGAGACAGGGAACACTGAAGCTTTCTTT; cdr3_aa: CASSLETGNTEAFF; d_call: NA; clone_size: NA; j_call: TRBJ1-1; cdr3_length: 14; v_call: TRBV5-1
cdr3_nt: TGTGCCAGCAGCCAAGAGGGGGCCGGTGTCAAAAACATTCAGTACTTC; cdr3_aa: CASSQEGAGVKNIQYF; d_call: NA; clone_size: NA; j_call: TRBJ2-4; cdr3_length: 16; v_call: TRBV4-2
cdr3_nt: TGTGCCAGCAGCCCCCATCGGGGGATCACAGATACGCAGTATTTT; cdr3_aa: CASSPHRGITDTQYF; d_call: NA; clone_size: NA; j_call: TRBJ2-3; cdr3_length: 15; v_call: TRBV11-2
cdr3_nt: TGTGCCAGCAGCGCGCCAACTAGCGGCTCATTTCCTTACGAGCAGTACTTC; cdr3_aa: CASSAPTSGSFPYEQYF; d_call: TRBD2; clone_size: NA; j_call: TRBJ2-7; cdr3_length: 17; v_call: TRBV7-9
cdr3_nt: TGCGCCAGCAGTCTTGGTGGGGGCGTATGGTCTGGGGCCAACGTCCTGACTTTC; cdr3_aa: CASSLGGGVWSGANVLTF; d_call: NA; clone_size: NA; j_call: TRBJ2-6; cdr3_length: 18; v_call: TRBV5-1
cdr3_nt: TGTGCCAGCAGCTTAGTTTTACAAGAGACCCAGTACTTC; cdr3_aa: CASSLVLQETQYF; d_call: NA; clone_size: NA; j_call: TRBJ2-5; cdr3_length: 13; v_call: TRBV7-2
cdr3_nt: TGTGCCAGCACCAAGGGAGCATATGGCTACACCTTC; cdr3_aa: CASTKGAYGYTF; d_call: NA; clone_size: NA; j_call: TRBJ1-2; cdr3_length: 12; v_call: TRBV28
cdr3_nt: TGCGCCAGCAGCCAAGGGACTAGCGCAATGGGCGGGGAGCTGTTTTTT; cdr3_aa: CASSQGTSAMGGELFF; d_call: TRBD2; clone_size: NA; j_call: TRBJ2-2; cdr3_length: 16; v_call: TRBV4-1
cdr3_nt: TGTGCCAGCAGCGTAACCGGGACTAGCAATGAGCAGTTCTTC; cdr3_aa: CASSVTGTSNEQFF; d_call: TRBD2; clone_size: few; j_call: TRBJ2-1; cdr3_length: 14; v_call: TRBV9
cdr3_nt: TGTGCCAGCAGTTCAACTAGCGGGTCCACCGGGGAGCTGTTTTTT; cdr3_aa: CASSSTSGSTGELFF; d_call: TRBD2; clone_size: NA; j_call: TRBJ2-2; cdr3_length: 15; v_call: TRBV5-5
cdr3_nt: TGCGCCAGCAGCCAAAATCCTCGGAGGGCGGGAGCAGATACGCAGTATTTT; cdr3_aa: CASSQNPRRAGADTQYF; d_call: TRBD2; clone_size: NA; j_call: TRBJ2-3; cdr3_length: 17; v_call: TRBV4-3
cdr3_nt: TGTGCCAGCAGCTTGAGGACTAGCGGGAGCCATGAGCAGTTCTTC; cdr3_aa: CASSLRTSGSHEQFF; d_call: TRBD2; clone_size: NA; j_call: TRBJ2-1; cdr3_length: 15; v_call: TRBV5-6
cdr3_nt: TGTGCCAGCAGTTTTGGGAGATACTACGAGCAGTACTTC; cdr3_aa: CASSFGRYYEQYF; d_call: NA; clone_size: NA; j_call: TRBJ2-7; cdr3_length: 13; v_call: TRBV27
cdr3_nt: TGCAGCGTTGAACCATACTCGGACAGGGGATCCTACGAGCAGTACTTC; cdr3_aa: CSVEPYSDRGSYEQYF; d_call: TRBD1; clone_size: NA; j_call: TRBJ2-7; cdr3_length: 16; v_call: TRBV29-1
cdr3_nt: TGTGCCAGTAGTAAACCGGGACAGCCTATGAACACTGAAGCTTTCTTT; cdr3_aa: CASSKPGQPMNTEAFF; d_call: TRBD1; clone_size: NA; j_call: TRBJ1-1; cdr3_length: 16; v_call: TRBV19
cdr3_nt: TGTGCCAGCAGTCCATCCATCTTCAATACAGGACCCTATGGCTACACCTTC; cdr3_aa: CASSPSIFNTGPYGYTF; d_call: NA; clone_size: once; j_call: TRBJ1-2; cdr3_length: 17; v_call: TRBV28
cdr3_nt: TGTGCCAGCAGTTACCCCCCCAGCTCCTACGAGCAGTACTTC; cdr3_aa: CASSYPPSSYEQYF; d_call: NA; clone_size: NA; j_call: TRBJ2-7; cdr3_length: 14; v_call: TRBV6-2/TRBV6-3
cdr3_nt: TGTGCCAGTAGTATCTTACAGGGGAAGGACAATGAGCAGTTCTTC; cdr3_aa: CASSILQGKDNEQFF; d_call: TRBD1; clone_size: NA; j_call: TRBJ2-1; cdr3_length: 15; v_call: TRBV19
cdr3_nt: TGCGCCAGCAGCCAAGGGGGCGGATTGGGGAATTGGCGGAATGAGCAGTTCTTC; cdr3_aa: CASSQGGGLGNWRNEQFF; d_call: NA; clone_size: NA; j_call: TRBJ2-1; cdr3_length: 18; v_call: TRBV4-3
cdr3_nt: TGTGCCAGCAGCGCTAGCGGGAGACGAAGTGAGCAGTTCTTC; cdr3_aa: CASSASGRRSEQFF; d_call: TRBD2; clone_size: NA; j_call: TRBJ2-1; cdr3_length: 14; v_call: TRBV2
cdr3_nt: TGTGCCAGCAGTTACAAGATACAGGGGCGACGGAAAGCTTTCTTT; cdr3_aa: CASSYKIQGRRKAFF; d_call: TRBD1; clone_size: NA; j_call: TRBJ1-1; cdr3_length: 15; v_call: TRBV6-2/TRBV6-3
cdr3_nt: TGTGCCAGCAGCCGACTAGCGGGAGAGTTCAATGAGCAGTTCTTC; cdr3_aa: CASSRLAGEFNEQFF; d_call: TRBD2; clone_size: NA; j_call: TRBJ2-1; cdr3_length: 15; v_call: TRBV9
cdr3_nt: TGTGCCAGCAGTTATGGGACAGGGAATGAAAAACTGTTTTTT; cdr3_aa: CASSYGTGNEKLFF; d_call: TRBD1; clone_size: few; j_call: TRBJ1-4; cdr3_length: 14; v_call: TRBV6-6
cdr3_nt: TGTGCCAGCTCACCACCCGGGATGTTCAACTATGGCTACACCTTC; cdr3_aa: CASSPPGMFNYGYTF; d_call: NA; clone_size: NA; j_call: TRBJ1-2; cdr3_length: 15; v_call: TRBV18
cdr3_nt: TGTGCCAGCAGTTCCTTAGCGGGAGGGTGGACCGGGGAGCTGTTTTTT; cdr3_aa: CASSSLAGGWTGELFF; d_call: TRBD2; clone_size: NA; j_call: TRBJ2-2; cdr3_length: 16; v_call: TRBV2
cdr3_nt: TGCGCCAGCAGCCACCTACAGGGGGGATCCTACGAGCAGTACTTC; cdr3_aa: CASSHLQGGSYEQYF; d_call: TRBD1; clone_size: NA; j_call: TRBJ2-7; cdr3_length: 15; v_call: TRBV4-1
cdr3_nt: TGCGCCAGCAGCCAAGTGGGACAGGGGGGGAGACAGCCCCAGCATTTT; cdr3_aa: CASSQVGQGGRQPQHF; d_call: TRBD1; clone_size: once; j_call: TRBJ1-5; cdr3_length: 16; v_call: TRBV4-1
cdr3_nt: TGTGCCAGTATGGGGGGGGTAGGGGCCACTCAGCCCCAGCATTTT; cdr3_aa: CASMGGVGATQPQHF; d_call: NA; clone_size: NA; j_call: TRBJ1-5; cdr3_length: 15; v_call: TRBV19
cdr3_nt: TGTGCCAGCAGCTTGCAAGGGGCTGTTGGGGAGACCCAGTACTTC; cdr3_aa: CASSLQGAVGETQYF; d_call: NA; clone_size: NA; j_call: TRBJ2-5; cdr3_length: 15; v_call: TRBV5-4
cdr3_nt: TGTGCCAGCAGCTTACCTTCTAGCGGGAAAGGATACAATGAGCAGTTCTTC; cdr3_aa: CASSLPSSGKGYNEQFF; d_call: TRBD2; clone_size: NA; j_call: TRBJ2-1; cdr3_length: 17; v_call: TRBV7-6
cdr3_nt: TGTGCCAGCAGCCCCCGGGGGATCTCCTACAATGAGCAGTTCTTC; cdr3_aa: CASSPRGISYNEQFF; d_call: NA; clone_size: NA; j_call: TRBJ2-1; cdr3_length: 15; v_call: TRBV7-2
cdr3_nt: TGTGCCTGGAGTGTAAGAGGGAACTCCGGGGAGCTGTTTTTT; cdr3_aa: CAWSVRGNSGELFF; d_call: NA; clone_size: NA; j_call: TRBJ2-2; cdr3_length: 14; v_call: TRBV30
cdr3_nt: TGTGCCAGCAGTGCTTACGGACTTTCTAGCACAGATACGCAGTATTTT; cdr3_aa: CASSAYGLSSTDTQYF; d_call: NA; clone_size: NA; j_call: TRBJ2-3; cdr3_length: 16; v_call: TRBV6-1
cdr3_nt: TGTGCCAGCAGCAAAGACAGGGGACGGGACAATGAGCAGTTCTTC; cdr3_aa: CASSKDRGRDNEQFF; d_call: TRBD1; clone_size: NA; j_call: TRBJ2-1; cdr3_length: 15; v_call: TRBV6-5
cdr3_nt: TGTGCCAGCGGACTTTACAATGAGCAGTTCTTC; cdr3_aa: CASGLYNEQFF; d_call: NA; clone_size: NA; j_call: TRBJ2-1; cdr3_length: 11; v_call: TRBV12-3/TRBV12-4
cdr3_nt: TGTGCCACCAGTGACCCAGGGGGCGCCCCCGGGGAGCTGTTTTTT; cdr3_aa: CATSDPGGAPGELFF; d_call: TRBD1; clone_size: NA; j_call: TRBJ2-2; cdr3_length: 15; v_call: TRBV24-1
cdr3_nt: TGTGCCAGCAGTTACTCCAACCCAGGTAGCGACACAGATACGCAGTATTTT; cdr3_aa: CASSYSNPGSDTDTQYF; d_call: NA; clone_size: NA; j_call: TRBJ2-3; cdr3_length: 17; v_call: TRBV6-2/TRBV6-3
cdr3_nt: TGTGCCATCAGTGACCCCACAGGGGCGTACGGCTACACCTTC; cdr3_aa: CAISDPTGAYGYTF; d_call: TRBD1; clone_size: NA; j_call: TRBJ1-2; cdr3_length: 14; v_call: TRBV10-3
cdr3_nt: TGTGCCAGCAGTGACTATATGGGGGCCCAGCCCCAGCATTTT; cdr3_aa: CASSDYMGAQPQHF; d_call: NA; clone_size: once; j_call: TRBJ1-5; cdr3_length: 14; v_call: TRBV6-4
cdr3_nt: TGTGCCAGCCGGCTGGCTAGCGACTACAATGAGCAGTTCTTC; cdr3_aa: CASRLASDYNEQFF; d_call: NA; clone_size: NA; j_call: TRBJ2-1; cdr3_length: 14; v_call: TRBV7-9
cdr3_nt: TGTGCCTGGAGTACCCCGAGGCACCTCAATCAGCCCCAGCATTTT; cdr3_aa: CAWSTPRHLNQPQHF; d_call: NA; clone_size: NA; j_call: TRBJ1-5; cdr3_length: 15; v_call: TRBV30